Listed below are T cell receptor beta chains from one sample, sequenced in a study of blood T cell repertoires in COVID-19. The method was immunoSEQ multiplex PCR; TCRdb's version includes in-frame clones alone and lacks a portion of them. The sample has about 200,000 clones, roughly four fifths seen once; the top ten hold around 6.9%. Sequencing used peripheral blood. The origin of the receptors is a human donor with acute or convalescent COVID-19. The donor label of this sample is uncertain. The CDR3 runs from the conserved cysteine through the conserved F or W. D genes are given only for firm matches. For some rows the clone size is stated as once, few or many, or as a class when expanded; others skip it.

cdr3_aa cdr3_nt v_call d_call j_call clone_size
CASSAAANALYEQYF TGTGCCAGCAGTGCGGCAGCAAACGCCCTTTACGAGCAGTACTTC TRBV9 . TRBJ2-7 .
CATGRDSDQPQHF TGTGCCACCGGCCGGGACAGTGATCAGCCCCAGCATTTT TRBV12-3/TRBV12-4 TRBD1 TRBJ1-5 once
CATSPQVGTEAFF TGTGCCACCAGCCCACAGGTAGGCACTGAAGCTTTCTTT TRBV15 . TRBJ1-1 .
CASRPWGSGNEQFF TGTGCCAGCAGACCGTGGGGTAGCGGCAATGAGCAGTTCTTC TRBV6-5 . TRBJ2-1 .
CASVRTGNQPQHF TGTGCCAGCGTTAGGACAGGGAACCAGCCCCAGCATTTT TRBV6-5 TRBD1 TRBJ1-5 .
CASSSRFDRVDDGYTF TGTGCCAGTAGTAGCAGATTCGACAGGGTGGACGATGGCTACACCTTC TRBV19 TRBD1 TRBJ1-2 .
CASSSRDRVETEAFF TGTGCCAGCAGCTCCCGGGACAGGGTAGAGACTGAAGCTTTCTTT TRBV11-1 TRBD1 TRBJ1-1 .
CASSKGRVLKRLYSNQPQHF TGTGCCAGCAGCAAAGGTCGGGTACTTAAAAGGTTGTATAGCAATCAGCCCCAGCATTTT TRBV21-1 . TRBJ1-5 .
CASSPAGLAGSYEQYF TGTGCCAGCTCACCAGCTGGACTAGCAGGCTCCTACGAGCAGTACTTC TRBV18 TRBD2 TRBJ2-7 few
CASNPQGTEAFF TGTGCCAGCAACCCCCAGGGGACTGAAGCTTTCTTT TRBV7-9 . TRBJ1-1 .
CASNERRGRAAPITEAFF TGCGCCAGCAACGAAAGGAGGGGTAGGGCGGCCCCGATCACTGAAGCTTTCTTT TRBV5-1 . TRBJ1-1 .
CASSVIQGSGYTF TGTGCCAGCAGCGTAATTCAGGGATCAGGCTACACCTTC TRBV9 . TRBJ1-2 .
CASSSSGKDYEQYF TGCGCCAGCAGCTCTTCAGGGAAAGACTACGAGCAGTACTTC TRBV5-1 . TRBJ2-7 once
CASRGRVDEQYF TGTGCCAGCAGGGGCAGGGTCGACGAGCAGTACTTC TRBV6-5 . TRBJ2-7 .
CASSSSGNPFYNEQFF TGTGCCAGCAGCTCTAGCGGGAATCCCTTCTACAATGAGCAGTTCTTC TRBV9 TRBD2 TRBJ2-1 once
CASSQSPGTSGRAGNTGELFF TGTGCCAGCAGCCAAAGCCCAGGGACTAGCGGGAGGGCCGGGAACACCGGGGAGCTGTTTTTT TRBV4-2 TRBD2 TRBJ2-2 .
CASTGTGGNEQFF TGTGCCAGTACCGGAACAGGGGGCAATGAGCAGTTCTTC TRBV19 TRBD1 TRBJ2-1 .
CASSEDGGYGYTF TGTGCCAGCAGTGAAGACGGAGGCTATGGCTACACCTTC TRBV6-4 . TRBJ1-2 .
CASSQDTIGSRQPQHF TGCGCCAGCAGCCAAGATACAATTGGGAGCCGCCAGCCCCAGCATTTT TRBV4-3 . TRBJ1-5 .
CASSERTDKGSPLHF TGCGCCAGCAGCGAAAGGACAGATAAAGGGTCACCCCTCCACTTT TRBV5-1 . TRBJ1-6 .
CASSSGGLAGAVYEQYF TGTGCCAGCAGCTCAGGGGGTCTAGCGGGAGCAGTGTACGAGCAGTACTTC TRBV7-8 TRBD2 TRBJ2-7 .
CASSPRQSTEAFF TGTGCCAGCAGTCCTAGACAGAGCACTGAAGCTTTCTTT TRBV6-6 . TRBJ1-1 .
CASSYVGELFF TGTGCCAGCAGCTATGTCGGGGAGCTGTTTTTT TRBV3-1/TRBV3-2 . TRBJ2-2 .
CASTRVTDTQYF TGTGCCAGCACGCGTGTAACAGATACGCAGTATTTT TRBV28 . TRBJ2-3 .
CASSPQGNTIYF TGTGCCAGCAGTCCACAGGGAAACACCATATATTTT TRBV2 . TRBJ1-3 .
CASSNREAFQETQYF TGTGCCAGCAGCAATCGGGAGGCCTTCCAAGAGACCCAGTACTTC TRBV13 TRBD2 TRBJ2-5 .
CASSLRDRPSYEQYF TGTGCCAGCAGTCTCCGGGACAGGCCTTCTTACGAGCAGTACTTC TRBV28 TRBD1 TRBJ2-7 .
CASAPNGGYEQYF TGTGCCAGCGCCCCGAACGGGGGCTACGAGCAGTACTTC TRBV27 . TRBJ2-7 .
CASSYPLTSGSVRARYEQYF TGTGCCAGCAGTTACCCCCTGACTAGCGGGAGCGTCCGAGCAAGATACGAGCAGTACTTC TRBV6-2/TRBV6-3 TRBD2 TRBJ2-7 .
CASRSGTSGTVTGELFF TGTGCCAGCAGGTCCGGGACTAGCGGGACTGTCACCGGGGAGCTGTTTTTT TRBV9 TRBD2 TRBJ2-2 .
CASSLLAGYEQYF TGTGCCAGCAGTCTACTAGCGGGATACGAGCAGTACTTC TRBV27 TRBD2 TRBJ2-7 .
CASGLEWGNTEAFF TGTGCTAGTGGTTTGGAATGGGGCAACACTGAAGCTTTCTTT TRBV12-5 . TRBJ1-1 .
CARSLCCRVPYEQYF TGTGCCAGAAGCTTGTGCTGCAGGGTCCCCTACGAGCAGTACTTC TRBV5-3 . TRBJ2-7 .
CASSSGTGVYTGELFF TGTGCCAGCAGCTCGGGGACAGGGGTCTACACCGGGGAGCTGTTTTTT TRBV7-9 TRBD1 TRBJ2-2 .
CASSLEGGKNQPQHF TGCGCCAGCAGCTTGGAAGGGGGAAAAAATCAGCCCCAGCATTTT TRBV5-1 . TRBJ1-5 .
CASNLALGKETQYF TGTGCCAGCAATCTAGCTCTTGGAAAAGAGACCCAGTACTTC TRBV2 . TRBJ2-5 .
CASSINRAYEQYF TGTGCCAGTAGTATAAACAGAGCCTACGAGCAGTACTTC TRBV19 . TRBJ2-7 .
CASSLAGGGRGYTF TGTGCCAGCAGCTTGGCGGGCGGGGGGAGAGGCTACACCTTC TRBV5-4 . TRBJ1-2 .
CASSLSRTGELFF TGTGCCAGCAGCTTATCGCGAACCGGGGAGCTGTTTTTT TRBV7-2 . TRBJ2-2 .
CASSQRAGEDTQYF TGTGCCAGCAGCCAAAGAGCGGGAGAGGATACGCAGTATTTT TRBV16 TRBD2 TRBJ2-3 .
CASSQSAHEQYF TGTGCCAGCAGTCAGTCCGCTCACGAGCAGTACTTC TRBV5-5 . TRBJ2-7 .
CATQTGGKSYNEQFF TGTGCCACCCAGACAGGGGGCAAGTCCTACAATGAGCAGTTCTTC TRBV27 TRBD1 TRBJ2-1 .
CASSLIAGRQETQYF TGTGCCAGCAGCTTAATAGCGGGCCGCCAAGAGACCCAGTACTTC TRBV7-3 TRBD2 TRBJ2-5 .
CATGTRENIQYF TGTGCCACCGGGACCCGGGAGAACATTCAGTACTTC TRBV6-5 . TRBJ2-4 .
CASSPTRQAYEQYF TGTGCCAGCAGCCCCACCCGACAGGCCTACGAGCAGTACTTC TRBV7-2 . TRBJ2-7 .
CASSRKAGETGNTIYF TGCGCCAGCAGCCGCAAAGCGGGGGAAACTGGAAACACCATATATTTT TRBV4-3 . TRBJ1-3 .
CASSLARSGYNEQFF TGTGCCAGCAGCTTGGCGAGATCAGGGTACAATGAGCAGTTCTTC TRBV5-4 . TRBJ2-1 .
CASSSRERNTDTQYF TGTGCCAGCAGCTCGCGGGAGCGGAACACAGATACGCAGTATTTT TRBV5-6 TRBD2 TRBJ2-3 .
CASSLGGQAGTEAFF TGTGCCAGCAGTTTAGGGGGACAGGCGGGCACTGAAGCTTTCTTT TRBV28 TRBD1 TRBJ1-1 .
CASSLNTGGGYTF TGTGCCAGCAGTTTAAATACAGGGGGCGGCTACACCTTC TRBV12-3/TRBV12-4 TRBD1 TRBJ1-2 .
CASSPGAGANVLTF TGCGCCAGCAGCCCTGGAGCGGGGGCCAACGTCCTGACTTTC TRBV5-1 . TRBJ2-6 .
CASRPTRGDSNQPQHF TGTGCCAGCAGGCCTACACGGGGGGATAGCAATCAGCCCCAGCATTTT TRBV25-1 . TRBJ1-5 .
CAINPGDRGTEAFF TGTGCCATCAATCCCGGGGACAGGGGGACTGAAGCTTTCTTT TRBV10-3 TRBD1 TRBJ1-1 once
CASSPLLAGGDEQFF TGTGCCAGCTCACCATTACTAGCGGGGGGCGATGAGCAGTTCTTC TRBV18 TRBD2 TRBJ2-1 .